The T cell receptor (beta chain) described here comes from a study of regulatory T cells in long-lasting Graves disease. Study-wide results and caveats: Patients with persistent Graves' had lower TCR diversity than newly diagnosed patients.

The CDR3 contains 17 residues. Germline CDR1 reads SGHRS; CDR2 reads YFSETQ. V lost 3 bases, J lost 2 bases, and 10 bases stayed unmatched. Library construction for TCR beta used iRepertoire HTBI primers and Arm-PCR of CDR3 regions. TCRdb analysed the multiplex PCR reads with MiXCR anew, one entry per CDR3 protein. The data hold about 400,000 distinct CDR3 sequences, with approximately 16% observed a single time. The time point here: newly diagnosed GD, antithyroid drugs for less than 3 months. The TCR library was made from RNA that had been extracted from PBMCs in TRIzol. This clonotype occurred many times. Its cognate antigen is unknown. The same sample was also used in a study of T cells in Graves' hyperthyroidism and ophthalmopathy.

The specimen was peripheral blood mononuclear cells (PBMCs), collected at new diagnosis, from a patient treated with antithyroid drugs. This TCR was recovered from a woman between 35 and 50 years old with Graves disease. The chain combines TRBV5-1 with TRBJ2-1; TRBD2 agrees at 8 bases. CDR3 coding DNA: TGCGCCAGCAGCTCGGGCCGTATTAGCGGGACCTACAATGAGCAGTTCTTC. It is translated as CASSSGRISGTYNEQFF.